This record concerns one TCR beta chain sequence. Its antigen is not identified. The donors, all of them Caucasian adults, lived in Nashville, Tennessee. Memory CD4+ cells were the fraction left after CD45RA+ naive selection. The data are from a study of shared clonotypes between healthy human individuals. Repertoires were generated with immunoSEQ multiplex PCR, while TCRdb's copy carries only in-frame clones and drops some. Seen here are about 2.3 million clones, under 95% observed once, and the top ten hold 0.37%. Points from the study as a whole: The sole specimen, blood, was sampled, and tissue repertoires likely differ.

Trimming cost V 3 bases and J 5 bases; bases outside gene matches: 10. Germline CDR1 and CDR2: SNHLY and FYNNEI. The CDR3 sequence is 17 residues long. The chain joins TRBV2 to TRBJ2-7; 13 bases match TRBD2. This TCR derives from a man younger than 30 in good health. Some clones in this sample may be carry-over from other donors' samples. The material sequenced was naive CD4+ T cells from PBMCs. Subset described: CD45RA+ positively selected. The CDR3 protein is CASSDILAGGPFNEQYF. The CDR3 nucleotides read TGTGCCAGCAGTGATATACTAGCGGGAGGGCCGTTCAACGAGCAGTACTTC.